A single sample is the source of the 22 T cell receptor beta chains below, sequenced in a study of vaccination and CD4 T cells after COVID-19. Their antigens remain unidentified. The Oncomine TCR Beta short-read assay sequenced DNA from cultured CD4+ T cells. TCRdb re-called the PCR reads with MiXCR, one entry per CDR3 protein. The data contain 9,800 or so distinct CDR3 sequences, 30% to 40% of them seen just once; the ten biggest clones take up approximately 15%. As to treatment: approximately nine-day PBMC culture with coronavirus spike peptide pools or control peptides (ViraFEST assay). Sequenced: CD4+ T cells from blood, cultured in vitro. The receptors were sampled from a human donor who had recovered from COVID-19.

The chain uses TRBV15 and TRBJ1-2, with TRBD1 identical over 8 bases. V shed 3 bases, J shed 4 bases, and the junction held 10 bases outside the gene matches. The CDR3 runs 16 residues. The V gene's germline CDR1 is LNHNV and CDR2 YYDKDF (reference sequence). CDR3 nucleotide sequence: TGTGCCACCAGCAGCCCCCGGACAGGGATGAGCTATGGCTACACCTTC. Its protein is CATSSPRTGMSYGYTF.

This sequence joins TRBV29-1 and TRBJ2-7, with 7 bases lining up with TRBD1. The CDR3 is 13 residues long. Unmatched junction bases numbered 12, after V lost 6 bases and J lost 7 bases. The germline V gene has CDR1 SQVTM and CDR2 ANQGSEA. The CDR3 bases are TGCAGCGTAGCAAGGACAGGTTCGAAGGAGCAGTACTTC. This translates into CSVARTGSKEQYF.

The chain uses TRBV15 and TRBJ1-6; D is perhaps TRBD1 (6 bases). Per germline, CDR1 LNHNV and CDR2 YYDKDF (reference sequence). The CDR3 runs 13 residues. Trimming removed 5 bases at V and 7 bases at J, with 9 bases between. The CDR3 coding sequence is TGTGCCACCAGCCCAGACAGGAATTCACCCCTCCACTTT. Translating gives CATSPDRNSPLHF.

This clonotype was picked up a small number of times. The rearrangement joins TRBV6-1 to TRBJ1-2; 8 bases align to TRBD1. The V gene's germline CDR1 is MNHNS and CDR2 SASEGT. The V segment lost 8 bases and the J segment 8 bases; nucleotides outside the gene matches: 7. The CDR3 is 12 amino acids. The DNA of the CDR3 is TGTGCCAGCGCCGACAGGGGAGAAGGCTACACCTTC. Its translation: CASADRGEGYTF.

CDR3 in amino acids: CASSSGGTGTQYF. The CDR3, as DNA: TGTGCCAGCAGCTCCGGGGGTACAGGGACCCAGTACTTC. The J gene is TRBJ2-5, the V gene TRBV5-4, with D possibly matching TRBD2 (6 bases). Germline V gives CDR1 SGHNT, CDR2 YYREEE (reference sequence). V dropped 3 bases and J dropped 7 bases, with 13 bases sitting between them. The CDR3 is made up of 13 amino acids.

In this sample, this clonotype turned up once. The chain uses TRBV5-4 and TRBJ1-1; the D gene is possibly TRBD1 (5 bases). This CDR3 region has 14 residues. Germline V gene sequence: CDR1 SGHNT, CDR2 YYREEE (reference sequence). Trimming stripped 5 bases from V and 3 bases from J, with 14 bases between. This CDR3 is CASRRGGEDTEAFF. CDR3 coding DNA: TGTGCCAGCAGGCGGGGAGGGGAGGACACTGAAGCTTTCTTT.

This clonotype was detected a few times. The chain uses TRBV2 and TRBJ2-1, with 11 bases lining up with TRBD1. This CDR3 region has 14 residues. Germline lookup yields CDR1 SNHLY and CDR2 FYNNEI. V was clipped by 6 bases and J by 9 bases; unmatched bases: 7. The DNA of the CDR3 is TGTGCCAGCAGCGCCGGGACAGGGGGGGGTGAGCAGTTCTTC. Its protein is CASSAGTGGGEQFF.

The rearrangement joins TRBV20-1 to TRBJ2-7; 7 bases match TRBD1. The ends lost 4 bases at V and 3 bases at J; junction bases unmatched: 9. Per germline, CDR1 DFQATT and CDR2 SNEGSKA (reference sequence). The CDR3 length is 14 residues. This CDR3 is CSAIRRDSHYEQYF. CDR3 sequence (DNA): TGCAGTGCTATACGCCGGGACAGTCACTACGAGCAGTACTTC.

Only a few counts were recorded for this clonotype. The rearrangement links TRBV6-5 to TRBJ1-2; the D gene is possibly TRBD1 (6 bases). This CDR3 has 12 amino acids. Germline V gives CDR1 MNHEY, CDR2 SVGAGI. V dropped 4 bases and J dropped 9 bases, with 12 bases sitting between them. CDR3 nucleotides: TGTGCCAGCAGTTCCCAGGGGATGCGCTACACCTTC. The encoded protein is CASSSQGMRYTF.

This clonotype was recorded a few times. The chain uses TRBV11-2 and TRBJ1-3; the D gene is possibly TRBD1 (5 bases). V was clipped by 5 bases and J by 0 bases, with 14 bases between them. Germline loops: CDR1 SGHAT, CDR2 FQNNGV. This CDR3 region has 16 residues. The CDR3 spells CASSPTRGYSGNTIYF. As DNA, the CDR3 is TGTGCCAGCAGCCCAACACGGGGGTACTCTGGAAACACCATATATTTT.

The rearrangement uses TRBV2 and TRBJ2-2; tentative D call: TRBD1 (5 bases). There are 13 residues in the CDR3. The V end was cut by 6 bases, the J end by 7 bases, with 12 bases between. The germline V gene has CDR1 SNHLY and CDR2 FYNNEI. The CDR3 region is CASRLGVLGELFF. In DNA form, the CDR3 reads TGTGCCAGCAGGCTAGGGGTCCTCGGGGAGCTGTTTTTT.

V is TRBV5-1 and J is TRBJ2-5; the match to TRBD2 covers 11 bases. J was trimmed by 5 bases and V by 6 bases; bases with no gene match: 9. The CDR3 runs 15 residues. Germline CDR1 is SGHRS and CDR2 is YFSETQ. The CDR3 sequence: CASTSGGSVAETQYF. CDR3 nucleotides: TGCGCCAGCACTAGCGGGGGGTCGGTGGCTGAGACCCAGTACTTC.

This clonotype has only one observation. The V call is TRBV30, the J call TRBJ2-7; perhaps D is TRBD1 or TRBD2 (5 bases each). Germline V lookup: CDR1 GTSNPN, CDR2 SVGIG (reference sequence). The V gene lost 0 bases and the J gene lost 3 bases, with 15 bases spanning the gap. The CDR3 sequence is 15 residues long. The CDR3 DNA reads TGTGCCTGGAGTGTAGAGGGACGAGGAATCTACGAGCAGTACTTC. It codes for CAWSVEGRGIYEQYF.

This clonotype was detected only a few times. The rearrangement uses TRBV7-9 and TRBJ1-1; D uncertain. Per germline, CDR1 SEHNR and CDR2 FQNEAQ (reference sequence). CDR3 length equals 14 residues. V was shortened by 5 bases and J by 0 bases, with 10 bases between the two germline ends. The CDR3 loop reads CASSRGILNTEAFF. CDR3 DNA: TGTGCCAGCAGCCGAGGGATTTTGAACACTGAAGCTTTCTTT.

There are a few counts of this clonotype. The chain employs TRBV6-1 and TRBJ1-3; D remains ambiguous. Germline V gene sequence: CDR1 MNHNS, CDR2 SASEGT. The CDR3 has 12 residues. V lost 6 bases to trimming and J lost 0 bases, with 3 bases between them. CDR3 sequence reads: CASRGSGNTIYF. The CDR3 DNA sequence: TGTGCCAGCAGGGGCTCTGGAAACACCATATATTTT.

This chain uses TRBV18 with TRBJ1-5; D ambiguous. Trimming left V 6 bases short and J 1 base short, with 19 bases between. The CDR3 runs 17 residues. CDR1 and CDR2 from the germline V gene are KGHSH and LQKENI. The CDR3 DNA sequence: TGTGCCAGCTCCCGAAATCTAAGAGGTCAAAGCAATCAGCCCCAGCATTTT. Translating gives CASSRNLRGQSNQPQHF.

This CDR3 reads CASSYTRTGGSYGYTF. DNA for the CDR3: TGTGCCAGCAGTTACACGCGGACAGGGGGCAGCTATGGCTACACCTTC. J is TRBJ1-2 and V is TRBV6-5; 11 bases are a match to TRBD1. The CDR3 contains 16 residues. V shed 2 bases and J 4 bases; nucleotides not matched to a gene: 6. CDR1 and CDR2 from the germline V gene are MNHEY and SVGAGI.

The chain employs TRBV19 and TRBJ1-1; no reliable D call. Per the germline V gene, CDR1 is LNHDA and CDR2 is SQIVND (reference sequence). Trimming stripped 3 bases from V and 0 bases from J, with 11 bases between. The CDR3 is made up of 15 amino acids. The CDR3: CASSIVGGLNTEAFF. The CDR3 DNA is TGTGCCAGTAGTATTGTAGGCGGTTTGAACACTGAAGCTTTCTTT.

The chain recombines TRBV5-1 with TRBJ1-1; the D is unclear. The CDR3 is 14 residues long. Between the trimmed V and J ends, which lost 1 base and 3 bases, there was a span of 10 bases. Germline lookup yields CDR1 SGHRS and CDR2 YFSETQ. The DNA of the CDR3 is TGCGCCAGCAGCTTGAGTTCAAGGGACACTGAAGCTTTCTTT. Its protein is CASSLSSRDTEAFF. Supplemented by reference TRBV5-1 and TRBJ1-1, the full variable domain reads KAGVTQTPRYLIKTRGQQVTLSCSPISGHRSVSWYQQTPGQGLQFLFEYFSETQRNKGNFPGRFSGRQFSNSRSEMNVSTLELGDSALYLCASSLSSRDTEAFFGQGTRLTVV.

Here the CDR3 DNA reads TGCAGTGCTAGAGATAGGGAACGGGGGCTTTCGGACACCGGGGAGCTGTTTTTT. This gives the protein CSARDRERGLSDTGELFF. The V and J genes are TRBV20-1 and TRBJ2-2; possibly TRBD1 or TRBD2 for D (6 bases each). Per germline, CDR1 DFQATT and CDR2 SNEGSKA (reference sequence). The CDR3 is 18 residues long. Trimming pared 0 bases from V and 3 bases from J, leaving 20 bases between.

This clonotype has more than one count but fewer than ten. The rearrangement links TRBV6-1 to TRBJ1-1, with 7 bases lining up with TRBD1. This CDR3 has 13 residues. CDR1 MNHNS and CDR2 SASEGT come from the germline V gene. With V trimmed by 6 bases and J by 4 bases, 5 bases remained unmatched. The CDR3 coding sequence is TGTGCCAGCAGGGAGGGGGCCGGCACTGAAGCTTTCTTT. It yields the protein CASREGAGTEAFF.

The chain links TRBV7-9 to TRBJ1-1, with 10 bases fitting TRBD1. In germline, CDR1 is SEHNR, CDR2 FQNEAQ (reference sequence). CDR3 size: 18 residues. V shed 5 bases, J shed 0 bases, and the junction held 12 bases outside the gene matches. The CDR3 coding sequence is TGTGCCAGCAGCCTGGACCGGGACAGGGGAGCAATGAACACTGAAGCTTTCTTT. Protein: CASSLDRDRGAMNTEAFF. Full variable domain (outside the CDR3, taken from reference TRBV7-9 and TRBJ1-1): DTGVSQNPRHKITKRGQNVTFRCDPISEHNRLYWYRQTLGQGPEFLTYFQNEAQLEKSRLLSDRFSAERPKGSFSTLEIQRTEQGDSAMYLCASSLDRDRGAMNTEAFFGQGTRLTVV.